The text below deals with one TCR beta chain. V lost 5 bases to trimming and J lost 5 bases; unmatched junction nucleotides: 4. In germline, CDR1 is GTSNPN, CDR2 SVGIG (reference sequence). The CDR3 contains 12 residues. The entry originates in a study of cytomegalovirus exposure and HLA in healthy donors. This PCR relied on a set of 60 Vbeta primers and 13 Jbeta primers. Repertoires were generated with immunoSEQ multiplex PCR, while TCRdb's copy carries only in-frame clones and drops some. The table for this sample gives approximately 110,000 clones. This chain joins TRBV30 and TRBJ2-5, with 8 bases that match TRBD2. The clonotype comes from a man under 40 in good health and CMV-seronegative. Sequenced sample: PBMCs. The CDR3 bases are TGTGCCTGGGGACCTAGCGGGGAGACCCAGTACTTC. This translates into CAWGPSGETQYF.